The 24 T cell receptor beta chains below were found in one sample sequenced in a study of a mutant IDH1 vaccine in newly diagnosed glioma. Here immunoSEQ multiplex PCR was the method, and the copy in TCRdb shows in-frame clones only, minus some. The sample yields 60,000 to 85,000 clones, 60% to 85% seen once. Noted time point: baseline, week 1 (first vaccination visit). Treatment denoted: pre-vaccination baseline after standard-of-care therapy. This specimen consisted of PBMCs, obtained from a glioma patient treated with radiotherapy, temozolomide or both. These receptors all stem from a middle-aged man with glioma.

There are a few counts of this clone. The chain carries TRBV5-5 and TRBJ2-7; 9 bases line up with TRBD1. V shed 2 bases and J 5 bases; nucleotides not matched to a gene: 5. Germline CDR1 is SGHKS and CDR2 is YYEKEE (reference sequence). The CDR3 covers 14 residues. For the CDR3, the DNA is TGTGCCAGCAGCTTTGGGGGACAGGGAGACGAGCAGTACTTC. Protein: CASSFGGQGDEQYF.

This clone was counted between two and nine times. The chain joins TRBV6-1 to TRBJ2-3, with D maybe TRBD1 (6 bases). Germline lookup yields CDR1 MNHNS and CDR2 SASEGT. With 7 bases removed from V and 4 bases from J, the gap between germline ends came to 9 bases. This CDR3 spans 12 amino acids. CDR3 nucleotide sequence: TGTGCCAGCACCCGACAGGCAGATACGCAGTATTTT. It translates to CASTRQADTQYF.

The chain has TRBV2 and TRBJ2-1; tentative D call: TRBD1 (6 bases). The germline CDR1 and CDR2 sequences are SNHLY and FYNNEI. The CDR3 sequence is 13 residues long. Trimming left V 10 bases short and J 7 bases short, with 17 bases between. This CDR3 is CATQPNRANEQFF. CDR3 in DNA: TGTGCCACCCAACCAAACAGGGCTAATGAGCAGTTCTTC.

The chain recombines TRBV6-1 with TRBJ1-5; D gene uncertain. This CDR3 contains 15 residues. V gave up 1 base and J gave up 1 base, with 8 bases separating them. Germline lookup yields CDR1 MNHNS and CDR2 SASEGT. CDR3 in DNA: TGTGCCAGCAGTGAAGGCCCACTCAGCAATCAGCCCCAGCATTTT. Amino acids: CASSEGPLSNQPQHF.

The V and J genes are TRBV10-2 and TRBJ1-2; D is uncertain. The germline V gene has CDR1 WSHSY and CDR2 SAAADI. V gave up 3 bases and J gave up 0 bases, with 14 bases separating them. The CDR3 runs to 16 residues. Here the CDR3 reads CASSEPTTGANYGYTF. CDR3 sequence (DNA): TGCGCCAGCAGTGAACCGACCACGGGAGCTAACTATGGCTACACCTTC.

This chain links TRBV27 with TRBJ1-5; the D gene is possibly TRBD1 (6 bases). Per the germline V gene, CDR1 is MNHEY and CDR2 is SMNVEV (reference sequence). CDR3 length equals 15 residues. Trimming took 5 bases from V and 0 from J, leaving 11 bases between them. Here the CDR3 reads CASSRHRDSNQPQHF. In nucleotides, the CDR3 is TGTGCCAGCAGTCGCCACAGGGATAGCAATCAGCCCCAGCATTTT.

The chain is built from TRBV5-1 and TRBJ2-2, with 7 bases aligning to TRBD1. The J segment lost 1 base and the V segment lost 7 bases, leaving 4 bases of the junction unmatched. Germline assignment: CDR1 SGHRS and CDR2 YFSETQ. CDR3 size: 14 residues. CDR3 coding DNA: TGCGCCAGCTTTGGACAGGTGAACACCGGGGAGCTGTTTTTT. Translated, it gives CASFGQVNTGELFF.

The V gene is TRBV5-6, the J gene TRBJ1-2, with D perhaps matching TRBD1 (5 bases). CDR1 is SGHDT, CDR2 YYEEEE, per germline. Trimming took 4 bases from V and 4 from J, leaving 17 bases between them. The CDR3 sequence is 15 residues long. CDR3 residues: CASSPTDLYSYGYTF. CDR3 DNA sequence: TGTGCCAGCAGCCCGACAGACCTTTACTCCTATGGCTACACCTTC.

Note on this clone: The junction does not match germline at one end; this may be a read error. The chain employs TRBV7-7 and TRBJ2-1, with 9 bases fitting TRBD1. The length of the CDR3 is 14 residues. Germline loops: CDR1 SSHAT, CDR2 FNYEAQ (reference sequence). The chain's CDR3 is CASSIGQGRGEQFF. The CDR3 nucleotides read TGTGCTAGCAGCATAGGACAGGGGAGGGGTGAGCAGTTCTTC.

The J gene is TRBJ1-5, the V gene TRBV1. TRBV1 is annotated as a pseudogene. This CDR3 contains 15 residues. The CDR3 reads CTSSPGGPGGQPQHF. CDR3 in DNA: TGCACCAGCAGCCCCGGGGGTCCGGGCGGTCAGCCCCAGCATTTT.

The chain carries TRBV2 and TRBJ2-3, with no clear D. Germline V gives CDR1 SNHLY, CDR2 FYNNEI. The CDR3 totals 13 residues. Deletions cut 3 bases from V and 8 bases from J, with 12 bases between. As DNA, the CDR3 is TGTGCCAGCAGTGATAGTCCCGGTGGTACGCAGTATTTT. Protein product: CASSDSPGGTQYF.

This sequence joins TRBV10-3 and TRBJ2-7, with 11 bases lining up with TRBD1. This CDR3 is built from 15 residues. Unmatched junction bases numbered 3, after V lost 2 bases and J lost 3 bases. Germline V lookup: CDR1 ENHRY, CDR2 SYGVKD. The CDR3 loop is CAISEPGTGGYEQYF. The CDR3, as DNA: TGTGCCATCAGTGAGCCCGGGACAGGGGGCTACGAGCAGTACTTC.

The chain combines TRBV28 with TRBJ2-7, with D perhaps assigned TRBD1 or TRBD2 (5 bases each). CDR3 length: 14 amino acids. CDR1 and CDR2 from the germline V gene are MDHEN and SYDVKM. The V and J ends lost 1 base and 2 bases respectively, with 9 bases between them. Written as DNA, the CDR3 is TGTGCCAGCAGTTTATCGGGACCCACCTACGAGCAGTACTTC. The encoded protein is CASSLSGPTYEQYF.

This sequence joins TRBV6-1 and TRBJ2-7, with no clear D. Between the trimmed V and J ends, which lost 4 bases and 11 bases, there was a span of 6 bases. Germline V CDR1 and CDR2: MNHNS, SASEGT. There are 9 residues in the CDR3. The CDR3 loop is CASSVEKYF. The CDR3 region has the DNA TGTGCCAGCAGTGTTGAAAAGTACTTC.

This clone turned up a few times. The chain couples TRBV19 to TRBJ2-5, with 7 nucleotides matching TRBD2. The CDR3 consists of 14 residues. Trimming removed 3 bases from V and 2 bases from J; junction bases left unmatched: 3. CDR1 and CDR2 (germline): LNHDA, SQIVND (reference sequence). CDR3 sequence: CASSIGGRQETQYF. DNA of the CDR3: TGTGCCAGTAGTATCGGCGGGAGACAAGAGACCCAGTACTTC.

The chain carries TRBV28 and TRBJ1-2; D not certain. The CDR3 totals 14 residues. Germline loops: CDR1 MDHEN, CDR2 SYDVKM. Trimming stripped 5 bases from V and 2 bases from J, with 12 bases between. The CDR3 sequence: CASSVGSQNYGYTF. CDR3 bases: TGTGCCAGCAGTGTGGGGTCCCAAAACTATGGCTACACCTTC.

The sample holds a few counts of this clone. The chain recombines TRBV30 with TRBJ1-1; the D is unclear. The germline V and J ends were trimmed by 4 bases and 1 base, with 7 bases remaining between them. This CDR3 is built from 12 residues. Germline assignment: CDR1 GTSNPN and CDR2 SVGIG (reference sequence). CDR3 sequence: CAWTQTNTEAFF. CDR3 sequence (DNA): TGTGCCTGGACCCAGACGAACACTGAAGCTTTCTTT.

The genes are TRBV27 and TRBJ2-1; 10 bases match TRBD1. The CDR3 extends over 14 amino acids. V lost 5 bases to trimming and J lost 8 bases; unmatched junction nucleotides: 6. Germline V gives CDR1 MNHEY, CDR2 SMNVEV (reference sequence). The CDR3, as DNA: TGTGCCAGCAGTGCTAGGACAGGGGGTTATGAGCAGTTCTTC. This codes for CASSARTGGYEQFF.

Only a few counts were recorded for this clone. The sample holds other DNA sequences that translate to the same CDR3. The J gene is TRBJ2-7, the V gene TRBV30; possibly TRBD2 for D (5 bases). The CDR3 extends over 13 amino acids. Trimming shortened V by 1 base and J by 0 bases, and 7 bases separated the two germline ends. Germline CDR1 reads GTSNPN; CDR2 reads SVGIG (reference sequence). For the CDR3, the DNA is TGTGCCTGGAGTGATGGGAGCTCCTACGAGCAGTACTTC. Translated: CAWSDGSSYEQYF. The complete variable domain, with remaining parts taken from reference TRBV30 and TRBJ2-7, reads SQTIHQWPATLVQPVGSPLSLECTVEGTSNPNLYWYRQAAGRGLQLLFYSVGIGQISSEVPQNLSASRPQDRQFILSSKKLLLSDSGFYLCAWSDGSSYEQYFGPGTRLTVT.

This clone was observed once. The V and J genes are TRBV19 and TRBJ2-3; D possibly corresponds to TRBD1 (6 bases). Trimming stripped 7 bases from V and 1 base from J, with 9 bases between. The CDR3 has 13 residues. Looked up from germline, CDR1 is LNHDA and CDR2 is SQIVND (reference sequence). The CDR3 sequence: CASTQGGTDTQYF. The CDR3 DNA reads TGTGCCAGTACACAGGGCGGCACAGATACGCAGTATTTT.

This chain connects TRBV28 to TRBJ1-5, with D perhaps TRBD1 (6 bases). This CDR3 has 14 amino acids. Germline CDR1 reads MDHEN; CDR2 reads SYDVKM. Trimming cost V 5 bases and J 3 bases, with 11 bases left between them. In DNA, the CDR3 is TGTGCCAGCAGTCTGACAGGTCACAATCAGCCCCAGCATTTT. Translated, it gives CASSLTGHNQPQHF. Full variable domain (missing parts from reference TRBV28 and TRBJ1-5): DVKVTQSSRYLVKRTGEKVFLECVQDMDHENMFWYRQDPGLGLRLIYFSYDVKMKEKGDIPEGYSVSREKKERFSLILESASTNQTSMYLCASSLTGHNQPQHFGDGTRLSIL.

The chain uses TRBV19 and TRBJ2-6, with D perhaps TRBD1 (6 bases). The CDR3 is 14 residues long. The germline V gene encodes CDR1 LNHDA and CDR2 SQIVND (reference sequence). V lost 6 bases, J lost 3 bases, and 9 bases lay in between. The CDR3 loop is CASSRGNGANVLTF. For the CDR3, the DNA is TGTGCCAGTAGCAGGGGAAATGGGGCCAACGTCCTGACTTTC.

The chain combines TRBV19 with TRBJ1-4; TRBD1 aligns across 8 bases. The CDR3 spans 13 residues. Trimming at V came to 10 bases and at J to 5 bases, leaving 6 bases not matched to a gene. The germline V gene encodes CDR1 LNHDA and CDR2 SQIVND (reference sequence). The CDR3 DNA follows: TGTGCCACCGGACAGGGAGAGAATGAAAAACTGTTTTTT. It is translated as CATGQGENEKLFF. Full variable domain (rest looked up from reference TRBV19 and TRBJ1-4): DGGITQSPKYLFRKEGQNVTLSCEQNLNHDAMYWYRQDPGQGLRLIYYSQIVNDFQKGDIAEGYSVSREKKESFPLTVTSAQKNPTAFYLCATGQGENEKLFFGSGTQLSVL.

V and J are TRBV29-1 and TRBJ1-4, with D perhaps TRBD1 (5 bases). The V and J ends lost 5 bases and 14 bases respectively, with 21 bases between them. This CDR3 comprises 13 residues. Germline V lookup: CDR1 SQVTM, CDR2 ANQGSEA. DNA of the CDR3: TGCAGCGTTAGGCAGGGCGGGCTGGAGGGGCTGTTTTTT. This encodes CSVRQGGLEGLFF.